Sequencing of this T cell receptor (beta chain) was carried out in a study of blood T cell repertoires in COVID-19. CDR3 size: 15 residues. The germline V gene encodes CDR1 LGHNA and CDR2 YNFKEQ. The germline V and J ends were trimmed by 0 bases and 8 bases, with 14 bases remaining between them. This table comes from immunoSEQ multiplex PCR, and its TCRdb copy is limited to in-frame clones, with some not included. The sample has a few hundred thousand clones, around 87% seen once. The material sequenced was PBMCs or T cells enriched from blood (not recorded which). The receptor was isolated from a man between 18 and 29 years old who had recovered from COVID-19. The chain joins TRBV4-2 to TRBJ2-1; D gene ambiguous. The CDR3 region has the DNA TGTGCCAGCAGCCAAGAGTCTTATCAGATCGATGAGCAGTTCTTC. Amino acid sequence: CASSQESYQIDEQFF.